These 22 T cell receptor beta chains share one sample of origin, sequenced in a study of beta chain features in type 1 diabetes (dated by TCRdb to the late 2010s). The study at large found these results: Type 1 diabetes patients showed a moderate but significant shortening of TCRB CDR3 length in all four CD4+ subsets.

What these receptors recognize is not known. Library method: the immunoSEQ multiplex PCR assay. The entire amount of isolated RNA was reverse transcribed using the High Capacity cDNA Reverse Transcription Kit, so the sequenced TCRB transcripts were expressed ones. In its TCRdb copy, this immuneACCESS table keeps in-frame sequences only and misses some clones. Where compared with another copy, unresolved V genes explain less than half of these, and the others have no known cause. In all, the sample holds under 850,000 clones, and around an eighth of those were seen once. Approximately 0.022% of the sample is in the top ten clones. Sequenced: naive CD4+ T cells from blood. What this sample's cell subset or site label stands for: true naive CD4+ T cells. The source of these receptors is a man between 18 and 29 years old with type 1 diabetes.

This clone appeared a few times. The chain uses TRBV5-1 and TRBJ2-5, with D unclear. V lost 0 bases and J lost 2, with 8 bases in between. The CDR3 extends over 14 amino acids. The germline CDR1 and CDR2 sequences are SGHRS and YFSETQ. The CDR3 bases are TGCGCCAGCAGCTTGGTTTCAGAACAAGAGACCCAGTACTTC. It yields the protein CASSLVSEQETQYF.

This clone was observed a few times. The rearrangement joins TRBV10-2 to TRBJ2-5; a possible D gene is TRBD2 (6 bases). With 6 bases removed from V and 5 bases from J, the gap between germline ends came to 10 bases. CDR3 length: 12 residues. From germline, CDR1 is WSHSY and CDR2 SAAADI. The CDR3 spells CASRSGWETQYF. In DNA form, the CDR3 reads TGCGCCAGCAGGAGCGGGTGGGAGACCCAGTACTTC.

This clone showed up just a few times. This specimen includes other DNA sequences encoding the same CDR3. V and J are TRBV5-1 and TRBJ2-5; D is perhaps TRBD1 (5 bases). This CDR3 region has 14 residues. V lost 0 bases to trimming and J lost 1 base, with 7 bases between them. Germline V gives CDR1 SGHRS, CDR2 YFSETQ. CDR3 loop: CASSLVQGQETQYF. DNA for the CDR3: TGCGCCAGCAGCTTGGTGCAGGGCCAAGAGACCCAGTACTTC.

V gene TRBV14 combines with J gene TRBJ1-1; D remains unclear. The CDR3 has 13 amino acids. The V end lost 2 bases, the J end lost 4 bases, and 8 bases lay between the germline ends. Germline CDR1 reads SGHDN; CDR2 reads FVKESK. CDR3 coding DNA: TGTGCCAGCAGCCAAAAAAGGTCCACTGAAGCTTTCTTT. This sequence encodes CASSQKRSTEAFF.

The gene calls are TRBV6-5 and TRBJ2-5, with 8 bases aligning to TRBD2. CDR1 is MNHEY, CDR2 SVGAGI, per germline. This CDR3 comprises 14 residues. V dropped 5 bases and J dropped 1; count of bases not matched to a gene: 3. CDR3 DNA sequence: TGTGCCAGCAGTGCGGGGGGACCCCAAGAGACCCAGTACTTC. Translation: CASSAGGPQETQYF.

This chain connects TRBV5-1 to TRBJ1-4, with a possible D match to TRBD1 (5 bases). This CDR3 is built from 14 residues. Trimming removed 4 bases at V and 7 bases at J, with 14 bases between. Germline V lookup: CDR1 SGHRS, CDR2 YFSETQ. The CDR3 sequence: CASSGQGFSEKLFF. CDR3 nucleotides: TGCGCCAGCAGCGGTCAGGGTTTTAGTGAAAAACTGTTTTTT.

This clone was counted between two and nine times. Here the CDR3 DNA reads TGTGCCAGCAGTTCTTCAGTCTACGAGCAGTACTTC. Its translation is CASSSSVYEQYF. The chain joins TRBV6-6 to TRBJ2-7; D unresolved. V was shortened by 4 bases and J by 3 bases, with 7 bases between the two germline ends. The CDR3 totals 12 residues. Germline CDR1 and CDR2: MNHNY and SVGAGI (reference sequence).

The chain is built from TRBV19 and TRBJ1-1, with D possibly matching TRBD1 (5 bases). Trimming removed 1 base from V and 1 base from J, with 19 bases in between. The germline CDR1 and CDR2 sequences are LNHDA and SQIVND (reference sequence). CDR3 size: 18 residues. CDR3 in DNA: TGTGCCAGTAGTATAGGTTGGAGCCTGGGACGAAAGAACACTGAAGCTTTCTTT. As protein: CASSIGWSLGRKNTEAFF.

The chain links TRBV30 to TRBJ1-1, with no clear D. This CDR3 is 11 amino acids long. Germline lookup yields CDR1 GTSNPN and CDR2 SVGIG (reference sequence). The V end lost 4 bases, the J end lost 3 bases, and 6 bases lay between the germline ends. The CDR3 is CAWNLYTEAFF. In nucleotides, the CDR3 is TGTGCCTGGAACTTATACACTGAAGCTTTCTTT.

The CDR3: CASSLTGSSYNEQFF. CDR3 sequence (DNA): TGTGCCAGCAGTTTAACAGGGAGCTCCTACAATGAGCAGTTCTTC. J is TRBJ2-1 and V is TRBV6-5, with a tentative D call TRBD1 (6 bases). The germline V gene has CDR1 MNHEY and CDR2 SVGAGI. Between the trimmed V and J ends, which lost 4 bases and 0 bases, there was a span of 10 bases. The CDR3 is 15 amino acids.

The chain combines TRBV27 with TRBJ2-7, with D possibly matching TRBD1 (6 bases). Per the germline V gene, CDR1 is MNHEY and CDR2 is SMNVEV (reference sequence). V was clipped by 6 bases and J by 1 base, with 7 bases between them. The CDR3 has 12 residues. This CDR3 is CASRGTSYEQYF. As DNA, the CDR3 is TGTGCCAGCAGAGGGACATCCTACGAGCAGTACTTC.

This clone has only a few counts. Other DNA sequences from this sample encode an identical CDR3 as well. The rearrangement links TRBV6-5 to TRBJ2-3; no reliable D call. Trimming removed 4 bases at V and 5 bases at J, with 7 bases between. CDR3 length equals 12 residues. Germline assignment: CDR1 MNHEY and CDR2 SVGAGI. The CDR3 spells CASSSTGDTQYF. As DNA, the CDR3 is TGTGCCAGCAGTTCCACTGGAGATACGCAGTATTTT.

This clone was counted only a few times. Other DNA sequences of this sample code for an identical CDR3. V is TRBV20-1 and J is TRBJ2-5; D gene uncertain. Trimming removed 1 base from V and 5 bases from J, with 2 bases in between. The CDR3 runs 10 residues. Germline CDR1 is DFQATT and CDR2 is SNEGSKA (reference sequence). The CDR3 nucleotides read TGCAGTGCTAGAGTGGAGACCCAGTACTTC. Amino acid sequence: CSARVETQYF.

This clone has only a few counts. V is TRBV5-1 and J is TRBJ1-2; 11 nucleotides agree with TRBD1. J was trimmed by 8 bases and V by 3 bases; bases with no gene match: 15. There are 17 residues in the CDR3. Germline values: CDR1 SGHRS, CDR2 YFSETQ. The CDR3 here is CASSYGQGASPSYGYTF. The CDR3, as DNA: TGCGCCAGCAGCTACGGACAGGGGGCTTCCCCCTCTTACGGCTACACCTTC.

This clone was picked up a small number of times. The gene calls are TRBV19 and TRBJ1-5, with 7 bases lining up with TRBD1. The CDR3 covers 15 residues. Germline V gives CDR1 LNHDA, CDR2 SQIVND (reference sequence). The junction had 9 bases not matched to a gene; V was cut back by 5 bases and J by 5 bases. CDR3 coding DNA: TGTGCCAGTAGTTCTACCGGGACAGAATATCAGCCCCAGCATTTT. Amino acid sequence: CASSSTGTEYQPQHF.

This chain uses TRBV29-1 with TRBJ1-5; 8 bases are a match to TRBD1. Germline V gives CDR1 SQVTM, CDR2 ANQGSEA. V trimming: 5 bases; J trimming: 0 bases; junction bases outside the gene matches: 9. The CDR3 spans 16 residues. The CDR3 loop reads CSVRLTGGDSNQPQHF. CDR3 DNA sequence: TGCAGCGTTAGATTAACAGGGGGTGATAGCAATCAGCCCCAGCATTTT.

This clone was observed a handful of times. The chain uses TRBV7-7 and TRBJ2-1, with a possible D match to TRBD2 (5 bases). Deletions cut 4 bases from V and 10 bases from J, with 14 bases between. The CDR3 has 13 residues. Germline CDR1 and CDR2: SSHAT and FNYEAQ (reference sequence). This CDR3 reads CASSSYPGVEQFF. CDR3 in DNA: TGTGCCAGCAGCTCCTACCCCGGGGTGGAGCAGTTCTTC.

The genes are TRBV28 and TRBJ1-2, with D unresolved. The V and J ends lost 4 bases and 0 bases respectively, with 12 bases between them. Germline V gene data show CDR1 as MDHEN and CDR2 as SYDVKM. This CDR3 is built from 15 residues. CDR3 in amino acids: CASSSDTPSNYGYTF. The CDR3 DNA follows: TGTGCCAGCAGTTCAGACACACCATCTAACTATGGCTACACCTTC.

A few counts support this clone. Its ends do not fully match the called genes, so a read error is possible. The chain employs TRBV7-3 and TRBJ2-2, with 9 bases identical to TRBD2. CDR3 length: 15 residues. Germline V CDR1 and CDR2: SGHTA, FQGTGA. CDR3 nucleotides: TGTGCCAGCACCTTAGCGGGGGCGAACACCGGGGAGCTGTTTTTT. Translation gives CASTLAGANTGELFF.

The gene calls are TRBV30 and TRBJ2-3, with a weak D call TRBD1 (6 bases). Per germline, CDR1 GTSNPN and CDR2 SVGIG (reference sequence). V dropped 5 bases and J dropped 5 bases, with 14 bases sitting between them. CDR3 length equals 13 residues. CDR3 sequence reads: CAWDTGFRDTQYF. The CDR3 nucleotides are TGTGCCTGGGATACAGGGTTTAGAGATACGCAGTATTTT.

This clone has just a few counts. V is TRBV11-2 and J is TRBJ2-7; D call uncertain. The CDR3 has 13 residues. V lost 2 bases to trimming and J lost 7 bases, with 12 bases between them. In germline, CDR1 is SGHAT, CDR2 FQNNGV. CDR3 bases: TGTGCCAGCAGCTTAAGGAGACGAGGAGAGCAGTACTTC. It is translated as CASSLRRRGEQYF. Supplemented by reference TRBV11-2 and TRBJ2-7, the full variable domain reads EAGVAQSPRYKIIEKRQSVAFWCNPISGHATLYWYQQILGQGPKLLIQFQNNGVVDDSQLPKDRFSAERLKGVDSTLKIQPAKLEDSAVYLCASSLRRRGEQYFGPGTRLTVT.

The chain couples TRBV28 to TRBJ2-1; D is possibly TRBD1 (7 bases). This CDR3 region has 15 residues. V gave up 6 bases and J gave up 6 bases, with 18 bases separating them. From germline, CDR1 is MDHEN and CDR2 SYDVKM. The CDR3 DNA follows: TGTGCCAGCAGCGGGGGACCCAACAGGGGCAATGAGCAGTTCTTC. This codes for CASSGGPNRGNEQFF.